What follows are 22 T cell receptor beta chains derived from one specimen sequenced in a study of blood T cell repertoires in COVID-19. Sequenced by immunoSEQ multiplex PCR; TCRdb stores in-frame clones only, minus some. The sample records about 210,000 clones, about 86% being singletons. Sample: peripheral blood. The receptors were sampled from a woman between 45 and 60 years old with acute or convalescent COVID-19.

This clone occurred a few times. The chain combines TRBV28 with TRBJ1-3; 7 nucleotides align to TRBD1. V shed 6 bases and J 2 bases; nucleotides not matched to a gene: 10. CDR3 size: 16 residues. Germline CDR1 and CDR2: MDHEN and SYDVKM. In DNA form, the CDR3 reads TGTGCCAGCAGGGAGACAGGGTTTTGGGCTGGAAACACCATATATTTT. Amino acids: CASRETGFWAGNTIYF.

The chain links TRBV10-3 to TRBJ2-5; TRBD2 matches 14 bases. Germline-derived CDR1 and CDR2 are ENHRY and SYGVKD. V shed 4 bases, J shed 4 bases, and the junction held 11 bases outside the gene matches. The CDR3 length is 18 residues. CDR3 coding DNA: TGTGCCATCAGTGCTGGACTAGCGGGAGGAGGAGGGGCAGAGACCCAGTACTTC. It codes for CAISAGLAGGGGAETQYF.

V usage is TRBV11-2 and J usage is TRBJ2-7, with D maybe TRBD2 (7 bases). The germline CDR1 and CDR2 sequences are SGHAT and FQNNGV. This CDR3 is built from 15 residues. With 5 bases removed from V and 2 bases from J, the gap between germline ends came to 16 bases. The CDR3: CASSKVRGGTYEQYF. The CDR3 DNA is TGTGCCAGCAGCAAAGTGAGGGGGGGCACCTACGAGCAGTACTTC.

This chain links TRBV28 with TRBJ1-5; the D gene is possibly TRBD1 (6 bases). Germline lookup yields CDR1 MDHEN and CDR2 SYDVKM. The V and J ends lost 1 base and 2 bases respectively, with 18 bases between them. This CDR3 contains 18 residues. The CDR3 protein is CASSLSGLGGRGNQPQHF. The CDR3 bases are TGTGCCAGCAGTTTATCTGGACTGGGGGGGCGAGGCAATCAGCCCCAGCATTTT. The complete variable domain, with remaining parts taken from reference TRBV28 and TRBJ1-5, reads DVKVTQSSRYLVKRTGEKVFLECVQDMDHENMFWYRQDPGLGLRLIYFSYDVKMKEKGDIPEGYSVSREKKERFSLILESASTNQTSMYLCASSLSGLGGRGNQPQHFGDGTRLSIL.

The chain combines TRBV7-3 with TRBJ2-2, with D perhaps matching TRBD1 (5 bases). Germline assignment: CDR1 SGHTA and CDR2 FQGTGA. The germline V and J ends were trimmed by 1 base and 1 base, with 7 bases remaining between them. The CDR3 totals 15 residues. Here the CDR3 DNA reads TGTGCCAGCAGCTTAATGGGGCGGAACACCGGGGAGCTGTTTTTT. Translated: CASSLMGRNTGELFF.

The V call is TRBV6-1, the J call TRBJ1-2, with D tentatively TRBD1 (5 bases). The CDR3 is 13 residues long. The V and J ends lost 2 bases and 4 bases respectively, with 8 bases between them. Germline V gene data show CDR1 as MNHNS and CDR2 as SASEGT. CDR3 in amino acids: CASSETGLYGYTF. As DNA, the CDR3 is TGTGCCAGCAGTGAAACAGGCCTCTATGGCTACACCTTC.

The rearrangement links TRBV2 to TRBJ2-2; D possibly corresponds to TRBD2 (6 bases). V was clipped by 7 bases and J by 2 bases, with 11 bases between them. This CDR3 spans 14 amino acids. Germline-derived CDR1 and CDR2 are SNHLY and FYNNEI. CDR3 protein: CASKEGSNTGELFF. The DNA for the CDR3 is TGTGCCAGCAAGGAGGGATCTAACACCGGGGAGCTGTTTTTT.

The chain carries TRBV12-5 and TRBJ1-3; maybe TRBD1 (6 bases). The CDR3 runs 15 residues. CDR1 is LGHNT and CDR2 is FRNRAP in the germline V gene. V gave up 1 base and J gave up 1 base, with 8 bases separating them. The CDR3 spells CASGLDRVSGNTIYF. The DNA for the CDR3 is TGTGCTAGTGGTTTGGACAGGGTTTCTGGAAACACCATATATTTT. The full variable domain, rest sourced from reference TRBV12-5 and TRBJ1-3, is DARVTQTPRHKVTEMGQEVTMRCQPILGHNTVFWYRQTMMQGLELLAYFRNRAPLDDSGMPKDRFSAEMPDATLATLKIQPSEPRDSAVYFCASGLDRVSGNTIYFGEGSWLTVV.

This chain joins TRBV12-3 or TRBV12-4 and TRBJ2-5; unclear D gene. V gave up 5 bases and J gave up 2 bases, with 3 bases separating them. The CDR3 has 11 residues. The CDR3 loop is CASSPQETQYF. CDR3 bases: TGTGCCAGCAGTCCTCAAGAGACCCAGTACTTC.

This clone was recorded once. The rearrangement uses TRBV6-5 and TRBJ2-7, with 9 bases lining up with TRBD1. CDR1 and CDR2 (germline): MNHEY, SVGAGI. The CDR3 is 13 amino acids. Unmatched junction bases numbered 2, after V lost 5 bases and J lost 3 bases. The chain's CDR3 is CASSQTGGYEQYF. The CDR3 nucleotides read TGTGCCAGCAGTCAGACAGGGGGCTACGAGCAGTACTTC.

The V and J genes are TRBV18 and TRBJ1-2; D may be TRBD1 (5 bases). Germline V gene sequence: CDR1 KGHSH, CDR2 LQKENI. V lost 3 bases and J lost 2, with 10 bases in between. This CDR3 region has 14 residues. CDR3 sequence (DNA): TGTGCCAGCTCACCTACTCCAGGGAACTATGGCTACACCTTC. Its protein product is CASSPTPGNYGYTF. Full variable domain (remainder filled in from reference TRBV18 and TRBJ1-2): NAGVMQNPRHLVRRRGQEARLRCSPMKGHSHVYWYRQLPEEGLKFMVYLQKENIIDESGMPKERFSAEFPKEGPSILRIQQVVRGDSAAYFCASSPTPGNYGYTFGSGTRLTVV.

This rearrangement joins TRBV7-8 to TRBJ1-1; D is ambiguous. CDR3 size: 15 residues. Looked up from germline, CDR1 is SGHVS and CDR2 is FQNEAQ. V was clipped by 2 bases and J by 3 bases, with 13 bases between them. CDR3 bases: TGTGCCAGCAGCTTATGGAGCCGGGTAGACACTGAAGCTTTCTTT. This gives the protein CASSLWSRVDTEAFF.

V gene TRBV9 combines with J gene TRBJ1-4; 7 bases align to TRBD1. The germline CDR1 and CDR2 sequences are SGDLS and YYNGEE. V lost 4 bases, J lost 5 bases, and 5 bases stayed unmatched. The CDR3 is 14 amino acids. The CDR3 reads CASSKRDSNEKLFF. Here the CDR3 DNA reads TGTGCCAGCAGCAAACGGGACAGCAATGAAAAACTGTTTTTT.

The chain carries TRBV11-2 and TRBJ1-1, with a tentative D call TRBD1 (5 bases). V was clipped by 3 bases and J by 2 bases, with 10 bases between them. The CDR3 has 14 residues. Germline V CDR1 and CDR2: SGHAT, FQNNGV. The DNA for the CDR3 is TGTGCCAGCAGCTTCACAGGATTTAACACTGAAGCTTTCTTT. This codes for CASSFTGFNTEAFF. Full variable domain (remainder filled in from reference TRBV11-2 and TRBJ1-1): EAGVAQSPRYKIIEKRQSVAFWCNPISGHATLYWYQQILGQGPKLLIQFQNNGVVDDSQLPKDRFSAERLKGVDSTLKIQPAKLEDSAVYLCASSFTGFNTEAFFGQGTRLTVV.

The rearrangement links TRBV9 to TRBJ2-5, with 7 bases identical to TRBD1. Trimming at V came to 2 bases and at J to 5 bases, leaving 9 bases not matched to a gene. Germline loops: CDR1 SGDLS, CDR2 YYNGEE. The length of the CDR3 is 15 residues. In DNA, the CDR3 is TGTGCCAGCAGCGTCCGGGACAGCGGACGGGAGACCCAGTACTTC. It is translated as CASSVRDSGRETQYF. The complete variable domain, with remaining parts taken from reference TRBV9 and TRBJ2-5, reads DSGVTQTPKHLITATGQRVTLRCSPRSGDLSVYWYQQSLDQGLQFLIQYYNGEERAKGNILERFSAQQFPDLHSELNLSSLELGDSALYFCASSVRDSGRETQYFGPGTRLLVL.

V is TRBV28 and J is TRBJ1-1, with unresolved D. V gave up 2 bases and J gave up 6 bases, with 13 bases separating them. Germline CDR1 MDHEN, CDR2 SYDVKM. The CDR3 contains 14 residues. Written as DNA, the CDR3 is TGTGCCAGCAGTTTAGCCGGTGGAGCGGCTGAAGCTTTCTTT. Translated: CASSLAGGAAEAFF.

The rearrangement links TRBV4-2 to TRBJ2-2, with a weak D call TRBD1 (6 bases). Germline-derived CDR1 and CDR2 are LGHNA and YNFKEQ. The CDR3 is 15 residues long. With 6 bases removed from V and 1 base from J, the gap between germline ends came to 12 bases. DNA for the CDR3: TGTGCCAGCAGTAACCGGGGACAGAACACCGGGGAGCTGTTTTTT. As protein: CASSNRGQNTGELFF.

The gene calls are TRBV4-1 and TRBJ2-5, with D possibly TRBD2 on 6 matching bases. Germline V gives CDR1 MGHRA, CDR2 YSYEKL. The CDR3 runs 14 residues. The germline V and J ends were trimmed by 1 base and 5 bases, with 11 bases remaining between them. CDR3 in DNA: TGCGCCAGCAGCCAAGTGGAGGGGATGGAGACCCAGTACTTC. Its protein is CASSQVEGMETQYF.

This rearrangement joins TRBV15 to TRBJ2-3; possibly TRBD1 for D (5 bases). This CDR3 has 14 amino acids. V was trimmed by 2 bases and J by 4 bases, leaving 10 bases between them. Germline V gene sequence: CDR1 LNHNV, CDR2 YYDKDF (reference sequence). CDR3 nucleotide sequence: TGTGCCACCAGCAGACAGGGTCCCCCAGATACGCAGTATTTT. It codes for CATSRQGPPDTQYF.

The chain links TRBV4-1 to TRBJ2-1, with 7 bases identical to TRBD1. J gave up 7 bases and V 3 bases, and 12 bases lay outside the gene matches. The CDR3 has 16 amino acids. Germline V gene data show CDR1 as MGHRA and CDR2 as YSYEKL. CDR3 coding DNA: TGCGCCAGCAGCCATCCGGGACAGAAAACTGGGAATGAGCAGTTCTTC. This translates into CASSHPGQKTGNEQFF.

The chain carries TRBV15 and TRBJ2-7; 7 nucleotides align to TRBD2. Trimming removed 6 bases from V and 0 bases from J; junction bases left unmatched: 8. The CDR3 totals 15 residues. Germline V gives CDR1 LNHNV, CDR2 YYDKDF (reference sequence). The CDR3 is CATSRSGSGSYEQYF. Written as DNA, the CDR3 is TGTGCCACCAGTCGTAGCGGGTCCGGCTCCTACGAGCAGTACTTC.

This chain connects TRBV28 to TRBJ1-4; TRBD1 matches 8 bases. Trimming at V came to 7 bases and at J to 2 bases, leaving 3 bases not matched to a gene. The CDR3 has 14 amino acids. From germline, CDR1 is MDHEN and CDR2 SYDVKM. The DNA of the CDR3 is TGTGCCAGCACGCGGACAGGGACTAATGAAAAACTGTTTTTT. This sequence encodes CASTRTGTNEKLFF.